The source of this T cell receptor (beta chain) is a study of cytotoxic CD8 clonotypes in ibrutinib-treated CLL. The CDR3 has 15 residues. The germline gives CDR1 LGHNA, CDR2 YNFKEQ. The ends lost 2 bases at V and 9 bases at J; junction bases unmatched: 5. Concerning this clone: Its cognate antigen is unknown.

Repertoires were generated with immunoSEQ multiplex PCR, while TCRdb's copy carries only in-frame clones and drops some. The repertoire holds some 150,000 clones, with approximately 80% as singletons. Regarding the study as a whole: For progressing versus sustained-remission patients, sampling times were not the same.

This receptor was obtained from a human donor with chronic lymphocytic leukemia. The sample here was PBMCs, taken after 12 months of ibrutinib treatment. The rearrangement joins TRBV4-2 to TRBJ2-1, with TRBD1 matching 12 bases. DNA for the CDR3: TGTGCCAGCAGCCAACCGGGACAGGGGGCGATTGAGCAGTTCTTC. Protein sequence: CASSQPGQGAIEQFF.